This T cell receptor beta chain was sequenced for a study of cytomegalovirus exposure and HLA in healthy donors. Findings and caveats of the study: Within the data, a cluster of highly shared sequence variants was likely a sequencing artifact. Generally TCR sequences proved uncommon, though certain public TCRs appeared in numerous donors. In a later analysis, DRB1 alleles had the most associated TCRs; HLA-C alleles the fewest.

This clone was picked up a small number of times. Its cognate antigen is unknown. Germline CDR1 is GTSNPN and CDR2 is SVGIG (reference sequence). V gave up 5 bases and J gave up 4 bases; unmatched junction bases: 7. The CDR3 totals 14 residues. PCR amplification relied on 60 Vbeta primers (plus 13 Jbeta primers). Sequencing was performed with immunoSEQ multiplex PCR; in TCRdb, only in-frame clones are kept and a portion is missing. The sample comprises some 150,000 clones, approximately 9% of which are singletons, and over 1.5% rests with the top ten. This receptor was taken from a male donor in good health and CMV-seronegative. The source material was PBMCs. The chain uses TRBV30 and TRBJ1-5; 8 bases map to TRBD1. The CDR3 here is CAWATGQGNQPQHF. CDR3 nucleotides: TGTGCCTGGGCTACCGGACAGGGAAATCAGCCCCAGCATTTT.